The TCR beta chain described here comes from a study of vaccination effects on CD4 cells after COVID-19. Germline assignment: CDR1 GTSNPN and CDR2 SVGIG (reference sequence). Trimming took off 2 bases at V and 3 bases at J, with 11 bases between the two ends. The CDR3 runs to 14 residues. Viral peptide pool expansion of antigen-specific CD4+ T cells preceded sequencing in the ViraFEST assay. Researchers isolated CD4+ T cells once approximately 10 days of culture had elapsed. The vaccine recipients had no prior SARS-CoV-2 infection, with negative nucleocapsid antibodies. Wells of roughly 1.9 million PBMC each were grown with around 10 IU/ml IL-2 and about 9.7 ug/ml peptides. Replacing half the medium with IL-2 medium was done on days 3 and 7. Study-wide findings and caveats: Whether induced by infection or by vaccine, clones showed marked clonal contraction late after vaccination.

In the case of this clone: Antigen specificity is unknown.

The repertoire was sequenced with immunoSEQ multiplex PCR; TCRdb's copy has only in-frame clones and lacks some. The sample records roughly 63,000 clones, over 70% being singletons. This sequence originates from a human donor who received a COVID-19 vaccine. The chain links TRBV30 to TRBJ1-3; D gene uncertain. Here the sequenced sample was CD4+ T cells from PBMCs cultured with SARS-CoV-2 spike peptides, taken before COVID-19 vaccination. The CDR3 nucleotides are TGTGCCTGGAGTACCGAATTCAATGGAAACACCATATATTTT. Amino acids: CAWSTEFNGNTIYF.